This T cell receptor (beta chain) comes out of a study of cytomegalovirus exposure and HLA in healthy donors. For the study at large: A previous analysis identified 95 million to 120 million unique TCR beta sequences derived from around 200 million T cells. Study conclusions and caveats: TRBV6-2, TRBV6-3 and other indistinguishable V segments were excluded.

Details on this clone: Antigen specificity is unknown.

The PCR made use of 60 Vbeta and 13 Jbeta primers. In the authors' methods: Counted up in a later analysis, unique TCR beta chains came to about 80 million, with about 10 million shared. TCRdb's copy holds only in-frame clones and misses some; the assay was immunoSEQ multiplex PCR. V, J and clone size are those of that table, while D and trimming were read from the DNA. The sample shows 110,000 to 150,000 clones, less than 85% of them seen only once. The germline CDR1 and CDR2 sequences are SNHLY and FYNNEI. This CDR3 region has 13 residues. V was clipped by 5 bases and J by 0 bases, with 6 bases between them.

This TCR was recovered from a woman aged 55 to 70 in good health and CMV-seropositive. The chain links TRBV2 to TRBJ2-3; D gene unclear. Sequenced material: PBMCs. The CDR3 region has the DNA TGTGCCAGCAGTCCCGTGAGCACAGATACGCAGTATTTT. Protein product: CASSPVSTDTQYF.